The 14 T cell receptor beta chains below come from one sample, sequenced in a study of cytomegalovirus exposure and HLA in healthy donors (dated 2017 in TCRdb). The library was generated by the immunoSEQ multiplex PCR assay. Drawn from immuneACCESS, this table holds only the in-frame rearrangements with V and J called that TCRdb kept. Clones are partly lost; checked studies trace under half to an unresolved V gene and leave the rest unexplained. The sample data list roughly 120,000 clones, and 88% of these were observed just once. The ten largest account for 1.5% to 2% of the sample. Sequences were obtained from PBMCs. The receptors derive from a man younger than 35 in good health and CMV-seronegative.

The CDR3 reads CASGHNQPQHF. The CDR3 region has the DNA TGTGCTAGTGGCCACAATCAGCCCCAGCATTTT. This chain links TRBV12-5 with TRBJ1-5; no clear D gene. Germline V gene lookup returns CDR1 LGHNT and CDR2 FRNRAP. This CDR3 has 11 residues. V dropped 6 bases and J dropped 3 bases, with 3 bases sitting between them.

The J gene is TRBJ1-2, the V gene TRBV4-3; 7 bases match TRBD1. V was clipped by 5 bases and J by 6 bases; unmatched bases: 9. This CDR3 contains 14 residues. Germline V lookup: CDR1 LGHNA, CDR2 YSLEER. As DNA, the CDR3 is TGCGCCAGCAGCGCGGACAGGACCGTTCATGGCTACACCTTC. Protein product: CASSADRTVHGYTF.

The chain is built from TRBV27 and TRBJ2-5, with 7 bases matching TRBD2. Germline CDR1 is MNHEY and CDR2 is SMNVEV (reference sequence). This CDR3 is built from 17 residues. Losses at the gene ends were 3 bases for V and 5 bases for J; bases not matched to a gene: 15. CDR3 sequence: CASSFQRGGVSRETQYF. CDR3 DNA sequence: TGTGCCAGCAGTTTCCAGCGGGGAGGTGTGTCTCGCGAGACCCAGTACTTC.

The genes are TRBV11-2 and TRBJ1-3; D call uncertain. CDR3 size: 15 residues. CDR1 SGHAT and CDR2 FQNNGV come from the germline V gene. Deletions cut 3 bases from V and 0 bases from J, with 9 bases between. CDR3: CASSLRRDSGNTIYF. CDR3 DNA: TGTGCCAGCAGCTTGAGGAGGGACTCTGGAAACACCATATATTTT.

This clone was seen only a few times. The chain couples TRBV19 to TRBJ2-7; possibly TRBD2 for D (5 bases). Germline V gives CDR1 LNHDA, CDR2 SQIVND (reference sequence). The CDR3 totals 15 residues. The V end was cut by 6 bases, the J end by 2 bases, with 17 bases between. The CDR3: CASSSTGYTAYEQYF. Here the CDR3 DNA reads TGTGCCAGTAGCTCAACGGGGTATACAGCCTACGAGCAGTACTTC.

The J gene is TRBJ2-5, the V gene TRBV5-1; 11 positions match TRBD2. CDR3 size: 18 residues. CDR1 and CDR2 from the germline V gene are SGHRS and YFSETQ. V lost 1 base and J lost 2; bases outside the gene matches: 10. CDR3 coding DNA: TGCGCCAGCAGCTTGTATCTGGGACTAGCGGAGCTACAAGAGACCCAGTACTTC. As protein: CASSLYLGLAELQETQYF.

This chain connects TRBV30 to TRBJ2-1, with 10 bases identical to TRBD2. Germline assignment: CDR1 GTSNPN and CDR2 SVGIG (reference sequence). The ends lost 5 bases at V and 9 bases at J; junction bases unmatched: 10. CDR3 length: 14 residues. The CDR3 reads CAWSTLAGVGEQFF. The DNA for the CDR3 is TGTGCCTGGTCGACCCTAGCGGGGGTTGGTGAGCAGTTCTTC. Together with reference TRBV30 and TRBJ2-1, the CDR3 gives the full variable domain: SQTIHQWPATLVQPVGSPLSLECTVEGTSNPNLYWYRQAAGRGLQLLFYSVGIGQISSEVPQNLSASRPQDRQFILSSKKLLLSDSGFYLCAWSTLAGVGEQFFGPGTRLTVL.

This chain connects TRBV4-1 to TRBJ1-3; no reliable D call. The V and J ends lost 4 bases and 0 bases respectively, with 22 bases between them. Germline V gives CDR1 MGHRA, CDR2 YSYEKL. The CDR3 runs to 19 residues. This CDR3 reads CASSRFLPPKAASGNTIYF. In DNA, the CDR3 is TGCGCCAGCAGCCGATTCCTCCCTCCGAAAGCGGCCTCTGGAAACACCATATATTTT.

This chain links TRBV10-2 with TRBJ2-5, with 7 bases fitting TRBD2. The CDR3 contains 13 residues. The germline V gene encodes CDR1 WSHSY and CDR2 SAAADI. Trimming at V came to 8 bases and at J to 4 bases, leaving 7 bases not matched to a gene. This CDR3 reads CASGRGVGETQYF. DNA for the CDR3: TGCGCCAGCGGACGGGGGGTAGGAGAGACCCAGTACTTC.

The chain has TRBV7-9 and TRBJ2-5, with D hard to call. V lost 10 bases, J lost 5 bases, and 17 bases lay in between. The CDR3 has 13 amino acids. Germline CDR1 reads SEHNR; CDR2 reads FQNEAQ (reference sequence). As DNA, the CDR3 is TGTGCCACCCGAGACTTAGTTATGGAGACCCAGTACTTC. This codes for CATRDLVMETQYF.

The chain recombines TRBV30 with TRBJ2-5, with a weak D call TRBD1 (6 bases). The CDR3 is 13 amino acids. Germline values: CDR1 GTSNPN, CDR2 SVGIG (reference sequence). In DNA, the CDR3 is TGTGCGGGGGCGTCCTGGTCCAGGGAGACCCAGTACTTC. Translation gives CAGASWSRETQYF.

The chain has TRBV27 and TRBJ2-1; D may be TRBD2 (5 bases). From germline, CDR1 is MNHEY and CDR2 SMNVEV (reference sequence). CDR3 length: 15 residues. V lost 2 bases to trimming and J lost 2 bases, with 10 bases between them. The CDR3 DNA reads TGTGCCAGCAGTTTAACTAGTTTTACCTACAATGAGCAGTTCTTC. Translated: CASSLTSFTYNEQFF.

This rearrangement joins TRBV27 to TRBJ2-3, with 7 bases lining up with TRBD1. Germline values: CDR1 MNHEY, CDR2 SMNVEV (reference sequence). This CDR3 spans 14 amino acids. Unmatched junction bases numbered 4, after V lost 6 bases and J lost 1 base. The CDR3 bases are TGTGCCAGCAGCCAGGGGGTGGGCACAGATACGCAGTATTTT. It codes for CASSQGVGTDTQYF.

This chain links TRBV13 with TRBJ2-2, with TRBD2 identical over 9 bases. Trimming cost V 2 bases and J 5 bases; bases outside gene matches: 3. The CDR3 loop spans 15 amino acids. Germline CDR1 and CDR2: PRHDT and FYEKMQ (reference sequence). The CDR3 protein is CASSLTAGGTGELFF. The CDR3 nucleotides read TGTGCCAGCAGCTTAACAGCGGGAGGTACCGGGGAGCTGTTTTTT.